This entry concerns a single T cell receptor (beta chain). This entry belongs to a study of cytomegalovirus exposure and HLA in healthy donors. A multiplex PCR was run with 60 Vbeta primers and 13 Jbeta primers. The assay was immunoSEQ multiplex PCR, and TCRdb's table has in-frame clones only and misses some. This sample has 100,000 to 150,000 clones, with roughly 80% found just once. V shed 6 bases, J shed 4 bases, and the junction held 10 bases outside the gene matches. The germline gives CDR1 SQVTM, CDR2 ANQGSEA. The CDR3 is 14 amino acids. Material for sequencing was PBMCs. The rearrangement uses TRBV29-1 and TRBJ1-2; TRBD1 matches 8 bases. The clonotype was recovered from a woman between 40 and 55 years old in good health and CMV-seronegative. Here the CDR3 reads CSVDATGVGYGYTF. The DNA for the CDR3 is TGCAGCGTCGACGCGACAGGGGTGGGCTATGGCTACACCTTC.